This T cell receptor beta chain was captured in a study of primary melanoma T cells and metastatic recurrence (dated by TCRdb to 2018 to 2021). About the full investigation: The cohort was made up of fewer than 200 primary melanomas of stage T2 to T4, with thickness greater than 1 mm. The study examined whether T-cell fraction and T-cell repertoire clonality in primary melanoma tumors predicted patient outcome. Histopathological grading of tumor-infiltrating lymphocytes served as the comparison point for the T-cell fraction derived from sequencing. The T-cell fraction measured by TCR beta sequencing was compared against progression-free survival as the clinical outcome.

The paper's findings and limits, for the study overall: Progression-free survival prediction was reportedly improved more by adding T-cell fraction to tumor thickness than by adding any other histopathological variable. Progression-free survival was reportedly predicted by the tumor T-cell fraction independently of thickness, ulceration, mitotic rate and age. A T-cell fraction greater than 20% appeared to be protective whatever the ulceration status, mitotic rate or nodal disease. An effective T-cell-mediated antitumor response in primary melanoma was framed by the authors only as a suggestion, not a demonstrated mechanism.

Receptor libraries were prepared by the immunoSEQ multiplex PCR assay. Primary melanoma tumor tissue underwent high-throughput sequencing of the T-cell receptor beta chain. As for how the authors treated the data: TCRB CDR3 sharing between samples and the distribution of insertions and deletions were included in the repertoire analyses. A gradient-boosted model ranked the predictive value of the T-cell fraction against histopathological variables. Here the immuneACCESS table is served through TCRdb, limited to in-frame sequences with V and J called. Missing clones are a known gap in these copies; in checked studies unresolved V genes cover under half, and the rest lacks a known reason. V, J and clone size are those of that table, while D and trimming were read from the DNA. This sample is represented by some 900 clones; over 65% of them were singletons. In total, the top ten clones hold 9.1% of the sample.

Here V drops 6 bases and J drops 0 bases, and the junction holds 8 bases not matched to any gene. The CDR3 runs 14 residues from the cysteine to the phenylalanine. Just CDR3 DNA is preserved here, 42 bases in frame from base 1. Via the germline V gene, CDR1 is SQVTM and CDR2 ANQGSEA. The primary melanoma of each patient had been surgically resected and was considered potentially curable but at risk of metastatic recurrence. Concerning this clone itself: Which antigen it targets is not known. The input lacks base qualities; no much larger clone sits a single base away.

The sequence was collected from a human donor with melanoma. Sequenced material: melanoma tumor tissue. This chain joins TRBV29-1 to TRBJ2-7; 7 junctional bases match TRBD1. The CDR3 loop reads CSVARDSSSYEQYF. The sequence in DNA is TGCAGCGTCGCCCGGGACAGCAGCTCCTACGAGCAGTACTTC.